This is a list of T cell receptor beta chains from one sample in a study of T cells in Graves' hyperthyroidism and ophthalmopathy. TCRdb redid the calling of the multiplex PCR reads with MiXCR, one entry per CDR3 protein. Of under 250,000 distinct CDR3 sequences listed, approximately 23% are singletons. Sequenced: blood. Receptor source: a middle-aged woman with Graves' ophthalmopathy. The CDR3 runs from the conserved cysteine through the conserved F or W. The D gene is left open where the match is weak. Where a row states a size, it is once, few, many or the class of an expanded clone; other rows omit it.

TRBV20-1	many	NA	TRBJ2-7	TGCAGTGCTAGAGTGGTGGGGGCCTACGAGCAGTACTTC	CSARVVGAYEQYF
TRBV6-1	NA	NA	TRBJ2-5	TGTGCCAGCAGAATGGGACGGGGGGCGCCCCAAGAGACCCAGTACTTC	CASRMGRGAPQETQYF
TRBV9	many	TRBD1	TRBJ1-6	TGTGCCAGCAGCGAACCGGGACAGGGGTCACCCCTCCACTTT	CASSEPGQGSPLHF
TRBV20-1	many	NA	TRBJ2-4	TGCAGTGTTCCGGGCGGGGCCAAAAACATTCAGTACTTC	CSVPGGAKNIQYF
TRBV11-2	NA	NA	TRBJ1-1	TGTGCCAGCAGCTACGCCAGGATGAACACTGAAGCTTACTTT	CASSYARMNTEAYF
TRBV11-2	many	TRBD1	TRBJ1-5	TGTGCCAGCAGCCAGACAGGGTCCAATCAGCCCCAGCATTTT	CASSQTGSNQPQHF
TRBV6-1	many	NA	TRBJ2-2	TGTGCCAGCAGTGAATCGCCCAATACTCTCTGGACCGGGGAGCTGTTTTTT	CASSESPNTLWTGELFF
TRBV28	many	NA	TRBJ1-6	TGTGCCAGCAGATTATCTGGGGGGAATAATTCACCCCTCCACTTT	CASRLSGGNNSPLHF
TRBV30	NA	NA	TRBJ1-6	TGTGCCTGGAGTGGCAGCCCCATCTATAATTCACCCCTCCACTTT	CAWSGSPIYNSPLHF
TRBV12-3/TRBV12-4	many	TRBD2	TRBJ2-7	TGTGCCAGCAGGGGAGGGCCCTACGAGCAGTACTTC	CASRGGPYEQYF
TRBV9	many	NA	TRBJ2-2	TGTGCCAGCAGCGTCCAAGACAGGGAGGACGGGGAGCTGTTTTTT	CASSVQDREDGELFF
TRBV20-1	many	NA	TRBJ2-3	TGCAGTGCTAGACAGCCAGATAGCACAGATACGCAGTATTTT	CSARQPDSTDTQYF
TRBV12-5	NA	TRBD1	TRBJ1-1	TGTGCTAGTGGTTTGCAGGGGGTGAACACTGAAGCTTTCTTT	CASGLQGVNTEAFF
TRBV6-5	many	NA	TRBJ2-7	TGTGCCAGCACAGTAAGGGCGGATACCTTCTACGAGCAGTACTTC	CASTVRADTFYEQYF
TRBV12-3/TRBV12-4	many	TRBD1	TRBJ2-2	TGTGCCAGCGGGACAGGGTTTACGAACACCGGGGAGCTGTTTTTT	CASGTGFTNTGELFF
TRBV6-1	NA	NA	TRBJ1-1	TGTGCCAGCAGTGCTGAAGGGAGAGACACTGAAGCTTTCTTT	CASSAEGRDTEAFF
TRBV5-1	many	TRBD1	TRBJ2-5	TGCGCCAGCAGCTTGATCGGACAGGGGACGGTCGAGACCCAGTACTTC	CASSLIGQGTVETQYF
TRBV10-3	many	NA	TRBJ2-2	TGTGCCATCAGTGAGTCTGGCACCGGGGAGCTGTTTTTT	CAISESGTGELFF
TRBV5-1	NA	NA	TRBJ1-2	TGCGCCAGCAGCTTGGTCGTTAACTATGGCTACACCTTC	CASSLVVNYGYTF
TRBV7-8	many	TRBD1	TRBJ1-5	TGTGCCAGCAGCCCGGACAGGGAATATAGCAATCAGCCCCAGCATTTT	CASSPDREYSNQPQHF
TRBV6-1	NA	TRBD1	TRBJ1-2	TGTGCCAGTCTCCCGGACAGGGGTATCTATGGCTACACCTTC	CASLPDRGIYGYTF